This TCR beta chain was found in a study of spatial heterogeneity in lung cancer. Study summary: Sequences of the beta chain were consistently detected in greater numbers than alpha-chain sequences.

The V end lost 0 bases, the J end lost 4 bases, and 9 bases lay between the germline ends. The CDR3 length is 14 residues. CDR1 is SGHTA and CDR2 is FQGNSA in the germline V gene. Time point defined: sample taken at primary tumor resection. Unsorted whole RNA samples from tumor, nontumor lung or frozen PBMC were sequenced. Patients with untreated early-stage non-small cell lung cancer, numbering 72, were the donors. The presence of a unique molecular identifier marked each TCR cDNA molecule. TCRdb re-called the 5' RACE reads through MiXCR, storing one row per CDR3 protein. The profile covers 20,000 to 25,000 distinct CDR3 sequences, with roughly 3% appearing a single time and more than 25% taken by the ten largest. Study-level results: At tumor resection, ubiquitous expanded TCRs were detected in blood more often than later.

At least ten counts were recorded for this clonotype. Its antigen is undetermined. The clonotype originates from a female donor with early-stage non-small cell lung cancer. The input for sequencing was PBMCs, taken at surgery. The chain uses TRBV7-2 and TRBJ1-2, with D hard to call. CDR3 bases: TGTGCCAGCAGCTTAGCGCGGACGGGCTATGGCTACACCTTC. The encoded protein is CASSLARTGYGYTF.